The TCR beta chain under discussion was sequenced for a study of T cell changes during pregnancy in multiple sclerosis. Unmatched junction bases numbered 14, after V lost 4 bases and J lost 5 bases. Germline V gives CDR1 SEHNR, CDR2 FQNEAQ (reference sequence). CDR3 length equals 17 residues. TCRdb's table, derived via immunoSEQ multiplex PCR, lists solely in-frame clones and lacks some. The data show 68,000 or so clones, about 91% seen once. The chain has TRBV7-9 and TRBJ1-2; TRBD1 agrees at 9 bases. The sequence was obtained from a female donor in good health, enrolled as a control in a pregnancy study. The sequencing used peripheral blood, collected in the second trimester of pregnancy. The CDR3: CASSSVPGTGNRYGYTF. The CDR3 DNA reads TGTGCCAGCAGCTCCGTACCCGGGACAGGGAATAGGTATGGCTACACCTTC.